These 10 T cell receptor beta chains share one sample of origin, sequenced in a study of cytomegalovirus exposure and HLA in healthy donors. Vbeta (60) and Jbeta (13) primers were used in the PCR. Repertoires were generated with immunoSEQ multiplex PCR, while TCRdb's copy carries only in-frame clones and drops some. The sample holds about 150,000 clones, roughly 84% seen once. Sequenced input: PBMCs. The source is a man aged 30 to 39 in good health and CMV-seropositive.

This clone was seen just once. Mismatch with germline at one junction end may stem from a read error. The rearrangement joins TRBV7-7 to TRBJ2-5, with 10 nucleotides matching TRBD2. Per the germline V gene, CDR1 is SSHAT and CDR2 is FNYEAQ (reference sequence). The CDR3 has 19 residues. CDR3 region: CASSPHKRVEREGQETQYF. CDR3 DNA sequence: TGTGCTAGCAGCCCCCATAAAAGGGTTGAGCGGGAGGGCCAAGAGACCCAGTACTTC.

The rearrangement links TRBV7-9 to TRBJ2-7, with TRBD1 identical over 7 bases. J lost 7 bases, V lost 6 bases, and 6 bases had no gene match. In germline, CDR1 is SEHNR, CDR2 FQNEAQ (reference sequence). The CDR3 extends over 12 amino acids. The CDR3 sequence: CASSRQGLEQYV. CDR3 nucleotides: TGTGCCAGCAGTCGACAGGGTCTGGAGCAGTACGTC.

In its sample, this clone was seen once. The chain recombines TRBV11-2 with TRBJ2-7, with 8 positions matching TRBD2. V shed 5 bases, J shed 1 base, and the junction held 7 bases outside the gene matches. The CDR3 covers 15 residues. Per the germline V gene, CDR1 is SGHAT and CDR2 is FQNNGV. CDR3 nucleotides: TGTGCCAGCAGCCCCGGGACTAGAGGTTCCTACGAGCAGTACTTC. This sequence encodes CASSPGTRGSYEQYF. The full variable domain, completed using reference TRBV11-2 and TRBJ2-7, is EAGVAQSPRYKIIEKRQSVAFWCNPISGHATLYWYQQILGQGPKLLIQFQNNGVVDDSQLPKDRFSAERLKGVDSTLKIQPAKLEDSAVYLCASSPGTRGSYEQYFGPGTRLTVT.

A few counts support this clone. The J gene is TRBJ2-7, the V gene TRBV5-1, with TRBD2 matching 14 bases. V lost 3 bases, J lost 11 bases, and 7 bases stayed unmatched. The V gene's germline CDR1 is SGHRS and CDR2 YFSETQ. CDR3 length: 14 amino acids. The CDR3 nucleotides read TGCGCCAGCAGCTCGGGACTAGCGGGAGAAAGAGAGTACTTC. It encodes CASSSGLAGEREYF.

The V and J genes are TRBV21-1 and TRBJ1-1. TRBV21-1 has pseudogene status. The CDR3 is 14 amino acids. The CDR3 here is CVASRLTLFEEAFF. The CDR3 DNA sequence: TGTGTCGCGTCGCGGCTCACCCTCTTCGAGGAAGCTTTCTTT.

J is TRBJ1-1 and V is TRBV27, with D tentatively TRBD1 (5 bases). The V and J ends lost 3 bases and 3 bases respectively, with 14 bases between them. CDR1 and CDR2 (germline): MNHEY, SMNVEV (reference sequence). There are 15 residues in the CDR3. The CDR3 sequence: CASSLALGGYTEAFF. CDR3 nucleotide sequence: TGTGCCAGCAGTTTGGCCTTGGGGGGGTACACTGAAGCTTTCTTT.

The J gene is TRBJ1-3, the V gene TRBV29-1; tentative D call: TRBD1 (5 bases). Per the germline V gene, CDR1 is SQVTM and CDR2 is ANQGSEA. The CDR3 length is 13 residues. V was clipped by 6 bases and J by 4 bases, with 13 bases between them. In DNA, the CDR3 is TGCAGCGTGTCAGAGACAGCCGGAAACACCATATATTTT. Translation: CSVSETAGNTIYF.

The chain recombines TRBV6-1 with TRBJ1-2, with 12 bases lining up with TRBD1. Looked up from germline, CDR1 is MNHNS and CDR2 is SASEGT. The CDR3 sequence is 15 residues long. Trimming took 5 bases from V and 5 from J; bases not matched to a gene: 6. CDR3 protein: CASSPGQGAVYGYTF. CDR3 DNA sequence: TGTGCCAGCAGTCCGGGACAGGGGGCCGTTTATGGCTACACCTTC.

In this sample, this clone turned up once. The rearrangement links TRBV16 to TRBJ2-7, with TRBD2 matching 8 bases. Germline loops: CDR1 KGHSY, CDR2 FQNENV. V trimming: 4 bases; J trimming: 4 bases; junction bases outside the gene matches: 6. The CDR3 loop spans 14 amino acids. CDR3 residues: CASSPRGGRYEQYV. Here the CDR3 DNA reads TGTGCCAGCAGCCCCAGGGGCGGGAGGTACGAGCAGTACGTC.

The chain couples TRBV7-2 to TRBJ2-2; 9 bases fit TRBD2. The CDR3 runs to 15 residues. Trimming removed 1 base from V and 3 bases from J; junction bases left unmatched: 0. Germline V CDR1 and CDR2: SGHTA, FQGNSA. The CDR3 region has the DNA TGTGCCAGCAGCTTAGTAGCGGGAGACACCGGGGAGCTGTTTTTT. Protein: CASSLVAGDTGELFF.